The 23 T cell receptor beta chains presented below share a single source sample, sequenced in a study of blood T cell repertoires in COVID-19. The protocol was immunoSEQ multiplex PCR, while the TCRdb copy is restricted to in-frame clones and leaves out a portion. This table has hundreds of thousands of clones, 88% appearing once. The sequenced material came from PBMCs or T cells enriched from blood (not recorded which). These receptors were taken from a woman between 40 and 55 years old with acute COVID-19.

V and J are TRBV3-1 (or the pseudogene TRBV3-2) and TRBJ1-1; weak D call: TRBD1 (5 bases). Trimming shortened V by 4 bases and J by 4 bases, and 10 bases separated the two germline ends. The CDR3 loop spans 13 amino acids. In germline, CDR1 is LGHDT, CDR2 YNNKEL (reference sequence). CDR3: CASSRGEGTEAFF. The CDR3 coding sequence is TGTGCCAGCAGCCGAGGGGAGGGCACTGAAGCTTTCTTT.

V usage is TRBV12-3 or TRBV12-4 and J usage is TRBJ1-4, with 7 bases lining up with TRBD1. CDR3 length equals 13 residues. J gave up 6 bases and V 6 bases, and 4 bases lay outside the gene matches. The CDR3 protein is CASRHDRDEKLFF. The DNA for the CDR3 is TGTGCCAGCAGACACGACAGGGATGAAAAACTGTTTTTT.

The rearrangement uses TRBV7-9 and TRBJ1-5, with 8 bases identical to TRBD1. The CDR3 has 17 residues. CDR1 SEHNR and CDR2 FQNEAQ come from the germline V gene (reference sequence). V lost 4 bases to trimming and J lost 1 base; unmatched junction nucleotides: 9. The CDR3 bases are TGTGCCAGCAGCTCGGACAGGGTAATCGGGAGCAATCAGCCCCAGCATTTT. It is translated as CASSSDRVIGSNQPQHF.

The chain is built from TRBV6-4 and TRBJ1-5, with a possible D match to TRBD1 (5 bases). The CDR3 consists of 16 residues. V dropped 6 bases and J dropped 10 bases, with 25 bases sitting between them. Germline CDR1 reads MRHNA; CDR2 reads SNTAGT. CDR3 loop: CASRDPGRAGTEPQHF. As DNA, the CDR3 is TGTGCCAGCAGGGATCCAGGGAGGGCGGGAACGGAACCCCAGCATTTT.

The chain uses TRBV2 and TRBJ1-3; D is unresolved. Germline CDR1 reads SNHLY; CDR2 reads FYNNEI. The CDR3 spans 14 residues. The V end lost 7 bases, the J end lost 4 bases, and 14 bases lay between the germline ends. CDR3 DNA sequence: TGTGCCAGCAATCAGATTAAGCGCGGAAACACCATATATTTT. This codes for CASNQIKRGNTIYF.

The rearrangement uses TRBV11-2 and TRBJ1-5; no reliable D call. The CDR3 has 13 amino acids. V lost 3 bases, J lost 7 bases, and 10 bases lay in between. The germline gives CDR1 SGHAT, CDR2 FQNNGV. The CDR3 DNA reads TGTGCCAGCAGCTTCGCTCAGGCCCAGCCCCAGCATTTT. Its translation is CASSFAQAQPQHF. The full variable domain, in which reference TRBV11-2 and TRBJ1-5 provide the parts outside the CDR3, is EAGVAQSPRYKIIEKRQSVAFWCNPISGHATLYWYQQILGQGPKLLIQFQNNGVVDDSQLPKDRFSAERLKGVDSTLKIQPAKLEDSAVYLCASSFAQAQPQHFGDGTRLSIL.

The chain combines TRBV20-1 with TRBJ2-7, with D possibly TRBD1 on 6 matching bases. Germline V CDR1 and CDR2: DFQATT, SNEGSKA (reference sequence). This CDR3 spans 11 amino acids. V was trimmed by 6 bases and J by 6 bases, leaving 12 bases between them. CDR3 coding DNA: TGCAGTGCAATCAGGGGTAGCGAGCAGTACTTC. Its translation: CSAIRGSEQYF.

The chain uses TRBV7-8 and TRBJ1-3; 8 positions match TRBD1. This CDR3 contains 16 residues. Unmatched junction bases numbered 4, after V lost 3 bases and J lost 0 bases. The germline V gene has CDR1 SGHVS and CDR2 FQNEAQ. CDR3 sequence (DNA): TGTGCCAGCAGCTTCGGACAGGGCCTCTCTGGAAACACCATATATTTT. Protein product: CASSFGQGLSGNTIYF. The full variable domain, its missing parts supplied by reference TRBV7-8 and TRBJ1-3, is GAGVSQSPRYKVAKRGQDVALRCDPISGHVSLFWYQQALGQGPEFLTYFQNEAQLDKSGLPSDRFFAERPEGSVSTLKIQRTQQEDSAVYLCASSFGQGLSGNTIYFGEGSWLTVV.

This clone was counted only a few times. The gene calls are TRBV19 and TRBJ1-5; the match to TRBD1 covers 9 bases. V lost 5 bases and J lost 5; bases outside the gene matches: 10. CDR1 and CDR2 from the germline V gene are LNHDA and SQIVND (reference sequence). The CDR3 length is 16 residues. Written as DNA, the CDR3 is TGTGCCAGTAGTGGGGGGGGACAGGGCTGGGATCAGCCCCAGCATTTT. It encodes CASSGGGQGWDQPQHF.

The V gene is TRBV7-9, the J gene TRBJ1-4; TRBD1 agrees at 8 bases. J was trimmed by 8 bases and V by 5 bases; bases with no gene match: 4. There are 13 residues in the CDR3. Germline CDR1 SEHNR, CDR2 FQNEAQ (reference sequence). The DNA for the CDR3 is TGTGCCAGCAGCCGAGGACAGGGCGAAAAACTGTTTTTT. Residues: CASSRGQGEKLFF.

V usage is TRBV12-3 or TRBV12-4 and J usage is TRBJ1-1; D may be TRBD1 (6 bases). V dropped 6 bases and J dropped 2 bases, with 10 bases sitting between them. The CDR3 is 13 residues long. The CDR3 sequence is CASRGHANTEAFF. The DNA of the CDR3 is TGTGCCAGCAGGGGACACGCAAACACTGAAGCTTTCTTT.

CDR3 nucleotides: TGTGCCAGCAGAAAAGACAGGGATTCACCCCTCCACTTT. Its translation: CASRKDRDSPLHF. The chain carries TRBV7-9 and TRBJ1-6; 7 bases fit TRBD1. The CDR3 contains 13 residues. The ends lost 6 bases at V and 8 bases at J; junction bases unmatched: 4. CDR1 is SEHNR and CDR2 is FQNEAQ in the germline V gene (reference sequence).

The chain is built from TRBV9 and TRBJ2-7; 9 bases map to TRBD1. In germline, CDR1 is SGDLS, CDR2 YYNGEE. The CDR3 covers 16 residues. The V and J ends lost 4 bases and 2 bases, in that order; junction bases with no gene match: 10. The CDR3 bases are TGTGCCAGCAGCCTCAACCGGGACAGGGACCCCTACGAGCAGTACTTC. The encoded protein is CASSLNRDRDPYEQYF.

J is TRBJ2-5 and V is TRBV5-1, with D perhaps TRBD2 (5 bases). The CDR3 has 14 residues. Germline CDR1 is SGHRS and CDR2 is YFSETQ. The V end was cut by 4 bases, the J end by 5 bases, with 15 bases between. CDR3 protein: CASSQPDLLETQYF. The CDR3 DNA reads TGCGCCAGCAGCCAGCCGGACTTACTTGAGACCCAGTACTTC.

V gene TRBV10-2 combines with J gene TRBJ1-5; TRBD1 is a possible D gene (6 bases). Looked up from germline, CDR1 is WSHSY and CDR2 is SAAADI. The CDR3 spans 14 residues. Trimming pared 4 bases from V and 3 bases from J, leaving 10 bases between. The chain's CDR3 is CASSARDNNQPQHF. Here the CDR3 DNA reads TGCGCCAGCAGTGCCCGGGACAACAATCAGCCCCAGCATTTT.

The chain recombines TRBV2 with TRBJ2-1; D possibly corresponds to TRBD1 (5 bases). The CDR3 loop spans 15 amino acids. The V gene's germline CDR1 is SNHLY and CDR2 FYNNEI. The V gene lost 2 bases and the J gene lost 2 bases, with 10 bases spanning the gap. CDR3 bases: TGTGCCAGCAGTGAACGAAGGGGTACCTACAATGAGCAGTTCTTC. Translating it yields CASSERRGTYNEQFF.

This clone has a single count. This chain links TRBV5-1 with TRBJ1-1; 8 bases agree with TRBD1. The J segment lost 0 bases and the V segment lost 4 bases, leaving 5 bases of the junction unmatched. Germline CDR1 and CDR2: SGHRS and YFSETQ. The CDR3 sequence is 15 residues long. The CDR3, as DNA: TGCGCCAGCAGCGTGGGACAGGTATTGAACACTGAAGCTTTCTTT. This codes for CASSVGQVLNTEAFF.

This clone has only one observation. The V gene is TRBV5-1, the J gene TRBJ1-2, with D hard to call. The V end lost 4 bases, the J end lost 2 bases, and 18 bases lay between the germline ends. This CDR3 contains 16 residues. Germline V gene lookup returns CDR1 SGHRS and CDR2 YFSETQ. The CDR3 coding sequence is TGCGCCAGCAGCCGGGGAGACGGTGGTGGGAACTATGGCTACACCTTC. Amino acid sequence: CASSRGDGGGNYGYTF.

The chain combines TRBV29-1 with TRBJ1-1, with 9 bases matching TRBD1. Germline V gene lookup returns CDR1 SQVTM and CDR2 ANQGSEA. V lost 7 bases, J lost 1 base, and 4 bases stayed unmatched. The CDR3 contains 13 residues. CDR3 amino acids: CSAGTGSNTEAFF. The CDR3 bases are TGCAGCGCCGGGACAGGGTCGAACACTGAAGCTTTCTTT.

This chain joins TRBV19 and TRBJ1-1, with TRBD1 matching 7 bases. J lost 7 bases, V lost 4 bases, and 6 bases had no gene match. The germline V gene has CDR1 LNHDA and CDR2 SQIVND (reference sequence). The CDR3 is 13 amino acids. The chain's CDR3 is CASSNRRGDEAFF. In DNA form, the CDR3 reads TGTGCCAGTAGTAATCGCAGGGGGGATGAAGCTTTCTTT.

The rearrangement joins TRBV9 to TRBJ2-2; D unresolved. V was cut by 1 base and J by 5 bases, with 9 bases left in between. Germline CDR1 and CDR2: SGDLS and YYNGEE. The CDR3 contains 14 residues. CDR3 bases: TGTGCCAGCAGCGTACAAGGAGCGACCGGGGAGCTGTTTTTT. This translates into CASSVQGATGELFF.

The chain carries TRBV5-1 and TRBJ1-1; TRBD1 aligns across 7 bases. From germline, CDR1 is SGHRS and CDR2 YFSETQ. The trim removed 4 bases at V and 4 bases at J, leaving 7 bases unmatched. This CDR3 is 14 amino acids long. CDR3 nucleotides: TGCGCCAGCAGCAGGGGACAGTCGAGCACTGAAGCTTTCTTT. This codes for CASSRGQSSTEAFF. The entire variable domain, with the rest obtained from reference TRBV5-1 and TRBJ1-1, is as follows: KAGVTQTPRYLIKTRGQQVTLSCSPISGHRSVSWYQQTPGQGLQFLFEYFSETQRNKGNFPGRFSGRQFSNSRSEMNVSTLELGDSALYLCASSRGQSSTEAFFGQGTRLTVV.

CDR3 coding DNA: TGTGCCAGCAGTCGAGGGGACAGGGAGCCTAATGAAAAACTGTTTTTT. Amino acids: CASSRGDREPNEKLFF. The chain carries TRBV6-6 and TRBJ1-4, with TRBD1 identical over 9 bases. The CDR3 is 16 amino acids. After removal of 5 bases from V and 3 bases from J, the junction contained 7 bases not matched to a gene. Germline assignment: CDR1 MNHNY and CDR2 SVGAGI (reference sequence).